The rows below give T cell receptor beta chains drawn from one sample of a study of blood T cell repertoires in COVID-19. The assay was immunoSEQ multiplex PCR, and TCRdb's table has in-frame clones only and misses some. In the table there are some 180,000 clones, around 80% of which are singletons. The sample was peripheral blood. These receptors originate from a human donor in a cohort sampled during active COVID-19. CDR3s include the opening cysteine and the closing phenylalanine or tryptophan. A D gene is named only where the DNA matches it firmly. Expanded clones are given a class, and other clones once, few, many or no size at all.

size: -; D: TRBD1; J: TRBJ1-2; V: TRBV19; DNA: TGTGCCAGTAGCCGGGGACAGGGGAATTATGGCTACACCTTC; CDR3: CASSRGQGNYGYTF
size: -; D: -; J: TRBJ1-1; V: TRBV6-5; DNA: TGTGCCACGCGCCCTGAGGCGCCCGTGGGCACTGAAGCTTTCTTT; CDR3: CATRPEAPVGTEAFF
size: -; D: -; J: TRBJ1-1; V: TRBV9; DNA: TGTGCCAGCAGCGTAGACGGGGGGGCCCACACTGAAGCTTTCTTT; CDR3: CASSVDGGAHTEAFF
size: -; D: -; J: TRBJ1-4; V: TRBV5-6; DNA: TGTGCCAGCAGCTTAGGGGGTGGAAAACTGTTTTTT; CDR3: CASSLGGGKLFF
size: -; D: -; J: TRBJ1-6; V: TRBV10-3; DNA: TGTGCCATCAGTGAGCGCCGGGACAATAATTCACCCCTCCACTTT; CDR3: CAISERRDNNSPLHF
size: -; D: TRBD1; J: TRBJ1-5; V: TRBV12-5; DNA: TGTGCTAGTGGCCGGGACAGTAGCAATCAGCCCCAGCATTTT; CDR3: CASGRDSSNQPQHF
size: -; D: TRBD1; J: TRBJ2-7; V: TRBV7-9; DNA: TGTGCCAGCAGCTCACAGGGGTCGGGCGAGCAGTACTTC; CDR3: CASSSQGSGEQYF
size: few; D: TRBD1; J: TRBJ2-3; V: TRBV29-1; DNA: TGCAGCGCCGATTTGACAGGGGGGGGAGATACGCAGTATTTT; CDR3: CSADLTGGGDTQYF
size: -; D: -; J: TRBJ2-7; V: TRBV27; DNA: TGTGCCAGCAGTTCAACGCAGGGCTACGAGCAGTACTTC; CDR3: CASSSTQGYEQYF
size: -; D: -; J: TRBJ1-2; V: TRBV5-4; DNA: TGTGCCAGCAGCTTGGGGGGGACTCGGGCGGACTATGGCTACACCTTC; CDR3: CASSLGGTRADYGYTF
size: -; D: -; J: TRBJ2-7; V: TRBV7-9; DNA: TGTGCCAGCAGCACCGGACAGTCCTACGAGCAGTACTTC; CDR3: CASSTGQSYEQYF
size: few; D: TRBD1; J: TRBJ2-1; V: TRBV5-1; DNA: TGCGCCAGCAGCAACCCAGGACAGGGTGGGACCTACAATGAGCAGTTCTTC; CDR3: CASSNPGQGGTYNEQFF
size: once; D: TRBD2; J: TRBJ2-3; V: TRBV4-1; DNA: TGCGCCAGCAGCCAGGTTCCCTCATCTAGCGGTATCACAGATACGCAGTATTTT; CDR3: CASSQVPSSSGITDTQYF
size: -; D: -; J: TRBJ1-1; V: TRBV3-1/TRBV3-2; DNA: TGTGCCAGCAGCCAAGCTTACGGGGAGAACACTGAAGCTTTCTTT; CDR3: CASSQAYGENTEAFF
size: few; D: -; J: TRBJ1-5; V: TRBV5-6; DNA: TGTGCCAGCAGCTTGCGGAATCAGCCCCAGCATTTT; CDR3: CASSLRNQPQHF
size: -; D: TRBD2; J: TRBJ2-7; V: TRBV30; DNA: TGTGCCTTTACTAGCGGGGGGGCCTGGGAGCAGTACTTC; CDR3: CAFTSGGAWEQYF
size: -; D: -; J: TRBJ1-2; V: TRBV30; DNA: TGTGCCTGGAGTCTCCGCCCTGTCCAGCTGGGGGCCTACACCTTC; CDR3: CAWSLRPVQLGAYTF
size: -; D: -; J: TRBJ1-2; V: TRBV9; DNA: TGTGCCAGCAGCGTAGCTGACAGGCCATTTCTTGGCTACACCTTC; CDR3: CASSVADRPFLGYTF
size: -; D: TRBD1; J: TRBJ2-7; V: TRBV7-2; DNA: TGTGCCAGCAGCTTAGCAGGGACAGAGACCTACGAGCAGTACTTC; CDR3: CASSLAGTETYEQYF
size: -; D: -; J: TRBJ1-1; V: TRBV13; DNA: TGTGCCAGCAGCTTAGGGCAGGTCCGTGAAGCTTTCTTT; CDR3: CASSLGQVREAFF
size: -; D: -; J: TRBJ2-3; V: TRBV2; DNA: TGTGCCAGCAGTGAAGGAAAGACAAGAGATACGCAGTATTTT; CDR3: CASSEGKTRDTQYF
size: -; D: -; J: TRBJ1-4; V: TRBV4-1; DNA: TGCGCCAGCAGCCCCCTACGAGGGGAGGGGGGGGAGGAAAAACTGTTTTTT; CDR3: CASSPLRGEGGEEKLFF
size: -; D: -; J: TRBJ1-1; V: TRBV29-1; DNA: TGCAGCGTTCTCGCCAGAGCAGGTGAAGCTTTCTTT; CDR3: CSVLARAGEAFF
size: -; D: -; J: TRBJ2-6; V: TRBV7-2; DNA: TGTGCCAGCAGCTCGCAGGTCTCTGGGGCCAACGTCCTGACTTTC; CDR3: CASSSQVSGANVLTF
size: -; D: TRBD2; J: TRBJ2-5; V: TRBV27; DNA: TGTGCCAGCAGTTTATCTACTAGCGCCCAAGAGACCCAGTACTTC; CDR3: CASSLSTSAQETQYF
size: few; D: -; J: TRBJ1-1; V: TRBV4-1; DNA: TGCGCCAGCAGAGTGACAGCGTCCCCACTAAACACTGAAGCTTTCTTT; CDR3: CASRVTASPLNTEAFF
size: few; D: -; J: TRBJ2-6; V: TRBV7-9; DNA: TGTGCCAGCAGCTTGATCCCAGGGGTTGGGGCCAACGTCCTGACTTTC; CDR3: CASSLIPGVGANVLTF
size: -; D: TRBD2; J: TRBJ2-3; V: TRBV6-5; DNA: TGTGCCAGCAACCGACTAGCGGGGACAGATACGCAGTATTTT; CDR3: CASNRLAGTDTQYF
size: once; D: TRBD1; J: TRBJ1-4; V: TRBV4-2; DNA: TGTGCCAGCAGCCCACGGGACAGGGGCCTACTCGATGAAAAACTGTTTTTT; CDR3: CASSPRDRGLLDEKLFF
size: -; D: -; J: TRBJ1-2; V: TRBV11-2; DNA: TGTGCCAGCAGCCTCCGGGGGGGGTTCGGCTACACCTTC; CDR3: CASSLRGGFGYTF
size: -; D: TRBD1; J: TRBJ1-1; V: TRBV15; DNA: TGTGCCACCAGCAGAGGCACGGAGGGGGCCCTCTGGGCTTTCTTT; CDR3: CATSRGTEGALWAFF
size: -; D: TRBD2; J: TRBJ2-7; V: TRBV12-3/TRBV12-4; DNA: TGTGCCAGCCGATCGGGACTAGCGATCGAGCAGTACTTC; CDR3: CASRSGLAIEQYF
size: -; D: TRBD2; J: TRBJ2-5; V: TRBV7-6; DNA: TGTGCCAGCAGCTTAGCTTTAGCGGGGGGCTCATTGGCCCAGTACTTC; CDR3: CASSLALAGGSLAQYF
size: -; D: -; J: TRBJ1-4; V: TRBV5-1; DNA: TGCGCCAGCAGCCCGGGTGACAGGCAAAAACTGTTTTTT; CDR3: CASSPGDRQKLFF
size: -; D: -; J: TRBJ1-3; V: TRBV2; DNA: TGTGCCAGCAGGAAAGGGGGTTCTGGAAACACCATATATTTT; CDR3: CASRKGGSGNTIYF
size: -; D: TRBD1; J: TRBJ2-1; V: TRBV2; DNA: TGTGCCAGCAGTCTGACAGGGAATGAGCAGTTCTTC; CDR3: CASSLTGNEQFF
size: -; D: -; J: TRBJ1-1; V: TRBV9; DNA: TGTGCCAGCAGCCCTCAGGGGAACGCTGAAGCTTTCTTT; CDR3: CASSPQGNAEAFF
size: -; D: -; J: TRBJ1-5; V: TRBV19; DNA: TGTGCCAGTACCCCCCCCCGGGGAGGCAATCAGCCCCAGCATTTT; CDR3: CASTPPRGGNQPQHF
size: -; D: -; J: TRBJ1-2; V: TRBV11-2; DNA: TGTGCCAGCAGCTCAGGCAGGGCTTATGGCTACACCTTC; CDR3: CASSSGRAYGYTF
size: -; D: -; J: TRBJ1-2; V: TRBV4-1; DNA: TGCGCCAGCAGCCAAGATCGGGGTCTCTATGGCTACACCTTC; CDR3: CASSQDRGLYGYTF
size: once; D: -; J: TRBJ2-5; V: TRBV5-1; DNA: TGCGCCAGCAGCTTGGGTAGCGGCCAAGAGACCCAGTACTTC; CDR3: CASSLGSGQETQYF
size: -; D: -; J: TRBJ2-7; V: TRBV9; DNA: TGTGCCAGCAGCGAGGGAGCGGTAAGCTCCTACGAGCAGTACTTC; CDR3: CASSEGAVSSYEQYF
size: -; D: TRBD1; J: TRBJ2-5; V: TRBV5-1; DNA: TGCGCCAGCAGCCCTCAGGACAGGGAAGAGACCCAGTACTTC; CDR3: CASSPQDREETQYF